Listed here are 31 T cell receptor beta chains from one sample, sequenced in a study of blood T cell repertoires in COVID-19. TCRdb keeps only in-frame clones here, not all; method: immunoSEQ multiplex PCR. The sample lists more than 20,000 clones; approximately 80% were seen once. The sequenced material came from peripheral blood. These receptors were collected from a man older than 75 with active or convalescent COVID-19.

V gene TRBV6-2 or TRBV6-3 combines with J gene TRBJ2-3; a weak D match, TRBD2 (6 bases). Per the germline V gene, CDR1 is MNHEY and CDR2 is SVGEGT. V was trimmed by 0 bases and J by 0 bases, leaving 7 bases between them. The CDR3 extends over 15 amino acids. The CDR3: CASSYSGRSTDTQYF. DNA of the CDR3: TGTGCCAGCAGTTACTCTGGGAGGAGCACAGATACGCAGTATTTT.

This clone was observed a single time. V and J are TRBV7-9 and TRBJ1-1, with a weak D call TRBD1 (6 bases). The CDR3 covers 15 residues. Per the germline V gene, CDR1 is SEHNR and CDR2 is FQNEAQ (reference sequence). V lost 2 bases to trimming and J lost 2 bases, with 12 bases between them. The CDR3 bases are TGTGCCAGCAGCTTACTAGCGGGGGGCAACACTGAAGCTTTCTTT. Residues: CASSLLAGGNTEAFF.

The genes are TRBV4-3 and TRBJ1-1; D not resolved. CDR3 length equals 14 residues. Germline loops: CDR1 LGHNA, CDR2 YSLEER. V lost 1 base to trimming and J lost 1 base, with 7 bases between them. The CDR3 region is CASSQVGGNTEAFF. The CDR3 DNA sequence: TGCGCCAGCAGCCAAGTCGGCGGGAACACTGAAGCTTTCTTT.

This chain links TRBV7-9 with TRBJ1-4; 7 nucleotides match TRBD1. This CDR3 comprises 15 residues. V gave up 1 base and J gave up 4 bases; unmatched junction bases: 3. CDR1 and CDR2 (germline): SEHNR, FQNEAQ (reference sequence). The CDR3 spells CASSLGGQFNEKLFF. CDR3 sequence (DNA): TGTGCCAGCAGCTTAGGGGGACAGTTTAATGAAAAACTGTTTTTT.

The CDR3 protein is CASSLTGGGAFYEQYF. CDR3 nucleotide sequence: TGTGCCAGCAGCTTAACAGGCGGGGGGGCCTTCTACGAGCAGTACTTC. The rearrangement uses TRBV7-9 and TRBJ2-7, with 9 bases identical to TRBD2. The CDR3 runs 16 residues. Germline-derived CDR1 and CDR2 are SEHNR and FQNEAQ (reference sequence). Losses at the gene ends were 2 bases for V and 3 bases for J; bases not matched to a gene: 8.

This clone showed up just a few times. The V call is TRBV7-6, the J call TRBJ2-1; tentatively, D is TRBD2 (7 bases). Germline-derived CDR1 and CDR2 are SGHVS and FNYEAQ. The CDR3 length is 14 residues. V lost 7 bases to trimming and J lost 9 bases, with 19 bases between them. The CDR3: CASIKGGEGGEQFF. As DNA, the CDR3 is TGTGCCAGCATCAAGGGGGGGGAGGGAGGTGAGCAGTTCTTC.

The chain uses TRBV11-2 and TRBJ2-3; D is possibly TRBD2 (6 bases). This CDR3 is built from 15 residues. CDR1 is SGHAT and CDR2 is FQNNGV in the germline V gene. The ends were cut back, 5 bases at V and 0 bases at J, with 12 bases in the middle. CDR3 region: CASSVSGVSTDTQYF. CDR3 bases: TGTGCCAGCAGCGTGTCGGGAGTAAGCACAGATACGCAGTATTTT.

The chain uses TRBV7-3 and TRBJ2-1; 8 positions agree with TRBD2. V was clipped by 6 bases and J by 6 bases; unmatched bases: 4. The germline V gene has CDR1 SGHTA and CDR2 FQGTGA. The CDR3 is made up of 13 amino acids. DNA of the CDR3: TGTGCCAGCAGGTTAGCGGGAATCAATGAGCAGTTCTTC. It codes for CASRLAGINEQFF.

CDR3 in amino acids: CASSPLGSTGESGNTIYF. DNA of the CDR3: TGTGCCAGCTCACCACTCGGGTCAACAGGGGAGTCTGGAAACACCATATATTTT. V usage is TRBV18 and J usage is TRBJ1-3, with 7 positions matching TRBD1. The V segment lost 1 base and the J segment 1 base; nucleotides outside the gene matches: 10. The length of the CDR3 is 18 residues. From germline, CDR1 is KGHSH and CDR2 LQKENI.

The chain is built from TRBV4-3 and TRBJ2-2; a weak D match, TRBD1 (7 bases). The V end lost 4 bases, the J end lost 3 bases, and 24 bases lay between the germline ends. The CDR3 sequence is 19 residues long. The germline gives CDR1 LGHNA, CDR2 YSLEER. The DNA of the CDR3 is TGCGCCAGCAGCCCAGGGGGGTATAGCGAGCCCATCGACACCGGGGAGCTGTTTTTT. Its protein is CASSPGGYSEPIDTGELFF.

The V gene is TRBV19, the J gene TRBJ1-6; the match to TRBD1 covers 10 bases. Unmatched junction bases numbered 7, after V lost 6 bases and J lost 8 bases. The CDR3 runs 15 residues. The germline V gene encodes CDR1 LNHDA and CDR2 SQIVND (reference sequence). This CDR3 is CASRKPGQGYSPLHF. The CDR3 region has the DNA TGTGCCAGTAGAAAACCGGGACAGGGGTATTCACCCCTCCACTTT.

The chain couples TRBV3-1 (or the pseudogene TRBV3-2) to TRBJ2-2; 14 bases line up with TRBD2. Germline CDR1 and CDR2: LGHDT and YNNKEL (reference sequence). V shed 5 bases, J shed 4 bases, and the junction held 9 bases outside the gene matches. The CDR3 covers 18 residues. The CDR3 is CASSKTSGGASGTGELFF. In nucleotides, the CDR3 is TGTGCCAGCAGCAAGACTAGCGGGGGGGCCTCGGGCACCGGGGAGCTGTTTTTT.

The rearrangement uses TRBV18 and TRBJ2-2; perhaps TRBD2 as D (5 bases). Germline V gene data show CDR1 as KGHSH and CDR2 as LQKENI. V was clipped by 2 bases and J by 1 base, with 14 bases between them. The CDR3 loop spans 17 amino acids. The CDR3 spells CASSPSIRERNTGELFF. The CDR3, as DNA: TGTGCCAGCTCACCATCGATTAGGGAGAGGAACACCGGGGAGCTGTTTTTT. Full variable domain (outside the CDR3, taken from reference TRBV18 and TRBJ2-2): NAGVMQNPRHLVRRRGQEARLRCSPMKGHSHVYWYRQLPEEGLKFMVYLQKENIIDESGMPKERFSAEFPKEGPSILRIQQVVRGDSAAYFCASSPSIRERNTGELFFGEGSRLTVL.

This chain joins TRBV14 and TRBJ1-2; D gene uncertain. Germline V gene data show CDR1 as SGHDN and CDR2 as FVKESK. Between the trimmed V and J ends, which lost 0 bases and 6 bases, there was a span of 14 bases. The CDR3 is 15 residues long. CDR3 in amino acids: CASSQDLYRYDGYTF. The CDR3 DNA follows: TGTGCCAGCAGCCAAGATCTCTACAGATACGATGGCTACACCTTC.

The J gene is TRBJ2-7, the V gene TRBV16, with D perhaps matching TRBD1 (5 bases). CDR3 length: 13 residues. V lost 5 bases to trimming and J lost 7 bases, with 15 bases between them. Germline V gene data show CDR1 as KGHSY and CDR2 as FQNENV. The CDR3 loop is CASSGRAGFEQYF. For the CDR3, the DNA is TGTGCCAGCAGCGGACGGGCAGGGTTTGAGCAGTACTTC.

This sequence joins TRBV7-2 and TRBJ1-1; D is ambiguous. Germline V gene sequence: CDR1 SGHTA, CDR2 FQGNSA. The CDR3 totals 16 residues. Trimming took off 2 bases at V and 1 base at J, with 14 bases between the two ends. The DNA of the CDR3 is TGTGCCAGCAGCTTAAGATCCCAACAGACGAACACTGAAGCTTTCTTT. Its protein product is CASSLRSQQTNTEAFF.

V usage is TRBV4-2 and J usage is TRBJ2-1, with a tentative D call TRBD2 (5 bases). CDR3 length: 13 amino acids. Germline loops: CDR1 LGHNA, CDR2 YNFKEQ. V shed 1 base and J shed 4 bases, with 5 bases lying between them. For the CDR3, the DNA is TGTGCCAGCAGCCAAGGCGGGTACAATGAGCAGTTCTTC. It specifies CASSQGGYNEQFF.

The chain uses TRBV2 and TRBJ1-1; 7 nucleotides agree with TRBD1. Germline CDR1 and CDR2: SNHLY and FYNNEI. J gave up 5 bases and V 6 bases, and 12 bases lay outside the gene matches. The CDR3 sequence is 15 residues long. The CDR3 DNA follows: TGTGCCAGCAGAGACAGGGAAGGGGCGGGGACTGAAGCTTTCTTT. It is translated as CASRDREGAGTEAFF.

The rearrangement uses TRBV24-1 and TRBJ2-5, with D perhaps matching TRBD2 (6 bases). The V gene lost 4 bases and the J gene lost 5 bases, with 19 bases spanning the gap. This CDR3 region has 16 residues. In germline, CDR1 is KGHDR, CDR2 SFDVKD. The CDR3 sequence: CATSERGLQVGETQYF. The CDR3 DNA sequence: TGTGCCACCAGTGAACGGGGACTGCAGGTGGGGGAGACCCAGTACTTC.

This chain's CDR3 is CASRKTGNGYGYTF. The DNA for the CDR3 is TGTGCCAGCAGGAAGACAGGGAATGGGTATGGCTACACCTTC. This chain joins TRBV7-9 and TRBJ1-2; 7 bases are a match to TRBD1. Germline V CDR1 and CDR2: SEHNR, FQNEAQ (reference sequence). V lost 6 bases and J lost 5; bases outside the gene matches: 9. CDR3 size: 14 residues.

The V call is TRBV18, the J call TRBJ2-6; the D gene is possibly TRBD1 (6 bases). Germline V gene lookup returns CDR1 KGHSH and CDR2 LQKENI. The CDR3 is made up of 16 amino acids. Trimming removed 5 bases at V and 0 bases at J, with 11 bases between. The DNA for the CDR3 is TGTGCCAGCTCAATAGACAGGCCCTCTGGGGCCAACGTCCTGACTTTC. Translation: CASSIDRPSGANVLTF.

The chain combines TRBV27 with TRBJ2-7, with TRBD1 identical over 10 bases. Germline CDR1 MNHEY, CDR2 SMNVEV (reference sequence). Losses at the gene ends were 4 bases for V and 6 bases for J; bases not matched to a gene: 6. CDR3 length equals 14 residues. Here the CDR3 reads CASSSRQGAFEQYF. In nucleotides, the CDR3 is TGTGCCAGCAGTTCTAGACAGGGGGCGTTCGAGCAGTACTTC.

The rearrangement links TRBV3-1 (or the pseudogene TRBV3-2) to TRBJ2-7; 7 bases align to TRBD2. J gave up 3 bases and V 4 bases, and 9 bases lay outside the gene matches. The CDR3 is made up of 15 amino acids. Germline values: CDR1 LGHDT, CDR2 YNNKEL (reference sequence). The CDR3 nucleotides are TGTGCCAGCAGCCCCGGCGTGGGGGGGGACTACGAGCAGTACTTC. Its protein product is CASSPGVGGDYEQYF.

The CDR3 spells CASSRIAGDGTDTQYF. CDR3 DNA sequence: TGTGCCAGCAGCCGTATAGCGGGAGATGGGACAGATACGCAGTATTTT. The chain uses TRBV27 and TRBJ2-3; 9 bases match TRBD2. This CDR3 is 16 amino acids long. Germline V gene lookup returns CDR1 MNHEY and CDR2 SMNVEV (reference sequence). Trimming took 6 bases from V and 3 from J; bases not matched to a gene: 10.

This clone was seen once. This rearrangement joins TRBV5-4 to TRBJ1-2, with D hard to call. In germline, CDR1 is SGHNT, CDR2 YYREEE (reference sequence). V lost 4 bases and J lost 2, with 12 bases in between. The CDR3 contains 14 residues. The CDR3 spells CASSPRGQNYGYTF. Here the CDR3 DNA reads TGTGCCAGCAGCCCTCGAGGGCAGAACTATGGCTACACCTTC.

The chain recombines TRBV4-2 with TRBJ1-2, with TRBD1 matching 9 bases. The CDR3 consists of 14 residues. Germline V gene lookup returns CDR1 LGHNA and CDR2 YNFKEQ. The V gene end was trimmed by 4 bases and the J gene end by 8 bases; junction bases not matched to a gene: 8. CDR3 amino acids: CASSPRQGDWGYTF. The CDR3 DNA reads as TGTGCCAGCAGCCCTCGACAGGGGGACTGGGGCTACACCTTC.

The rearrangement uses TRBV5-1 and TRBJ2-1; 7 bases line up with TRBD2. This CDR3 has 15 amino acids. Germline CDR1 and CDR2: SGHRS and YFSETQ. Trimming at V came to 7 bases and at J to 2 bases, leaving 9 bases not matched to a gene. CDR3 residues: CASALALATYNEQFF. For the CDR3, the DNA is TGCGCCAGCGCCCTGGCACTAGCGACCTACAATGAGCAGTTCTTC.

This rearrangement joins TRBV6-5 to TRBJ2-7; possibly TRBD1 for D (6 bases). Germline values: CDR1 MNHEY, CDR2 SVGAGI. The germline V and J ends were trimmed by 4 bases and 6 bases, with 13 bases remaining between them. This CDR3 contains 13 residues. The CDR3 DNA reads TGTGCCAGCAGTTTTCCGGACAGTCGCGAGCAGTACTTC. Protein: CASSFPDSREQYF.

The V and J genes are TRBV7-2 and TRBJ1-1, with a possible D match to TRBD1 (5 bases). Looked up from germline, CDR1 is SGHTA and CDR2 is FQGNSA. This CDR3 has 14 residues. Deletions cut 3 bases from V and 3 bases from J, with 11 bases between. CDR3: CASSFNWGYTEAFF. The CDR3, as DNA: TGTGCCAGCAGCTTTAACTGGGGCTACACTGAAGCTTTCTTT.

The sample holds a few counts of this clone. The genes are TRBV18 and TRBJ1-5; D is possibly TRBD1 (6 bases). In germline, CDR1 is KGHSH, CDR2 LQKENI. Trimming stripped 8 bases from V and 5 bases from J, with 16 bases between. CDR3 length: 14 amino acids. CDR3 in amino acids: CASAWGGGDQPQHF. Written as DNA, the CDR3 is TGTGCCAGCGCATGGGGGGGCGGCGATCAGCCCCAGCATTTT.

The V call is TRBV18, the J call TRBJ1-2; 9 positions match TRBD1. After removal of 0 bases from V and 8 bases from J, the junction contained 10 bases not matched to a gene. CDR3 length equals 16 residues. The V gene's germline CDR1 is KGHSH and CDR2 LQKENI. The CDR3 DNA follows: TGTGCCAGCTCACCACCCATGGACAGGGGACGTGGGGGCTACACCTTC. Amino acid sequence: CASSPPMDRGRGGYTF. The whole variable domain, remainder taken from reference TRBV18 and TRBJ1-2, is NAGVMQNPRHLVRRRGQEARLRCSPMKGHSHVYWYRQLPEEGLKFMVYLQKENIIDESGMPKERFSAEFPKEGPSILRIQQVVRGDSAAYFCASSPPMDRGRGGYTFGSGTRLTVV.